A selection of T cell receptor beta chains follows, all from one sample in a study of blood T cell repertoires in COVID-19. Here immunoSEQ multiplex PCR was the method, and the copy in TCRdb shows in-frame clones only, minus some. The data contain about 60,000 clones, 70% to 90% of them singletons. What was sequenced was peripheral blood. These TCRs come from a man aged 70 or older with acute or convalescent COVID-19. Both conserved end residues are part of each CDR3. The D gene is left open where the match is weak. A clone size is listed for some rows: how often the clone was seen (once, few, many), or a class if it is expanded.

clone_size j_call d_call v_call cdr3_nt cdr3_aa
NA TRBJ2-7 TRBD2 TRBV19 TGTGCCAGTAGTATCCCGGGAGGCGCTTCCTACGAGCAGTACTTC CASSIPGGASYEQYF
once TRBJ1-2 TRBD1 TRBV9 TGTGCCAGCAGCGAAACAGGGGGCGACTATGGCTACACCTTC CASSETGGDYGYTF
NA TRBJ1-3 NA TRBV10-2 TGCGCCAGCAGTGAGCCAGGCTTGAGCAACACCATATATTTT CASSEPGLSNTIYF
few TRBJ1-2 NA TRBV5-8 TGTGCCAGCAGCCTCTTCAACTATGGCTACACCTTC CASSLFNYGYTF
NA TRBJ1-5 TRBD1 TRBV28 TGTGCCAGCAGTCTCCCGACAGGGTACCAGCCCCAGCATTTT CASSLPTGYQPQHF
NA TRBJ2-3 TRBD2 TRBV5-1 TGCGCCAGCAGCTCAGGACTAGCGGGGGCGGATACGCAGTATTTT CASSSGLAGADTQYF
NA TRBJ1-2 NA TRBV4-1 TGCGCCAGCAGCCAACCCAGGGCTACTAACTATGGCTACACCTTC CASSQPRATNYGYTF
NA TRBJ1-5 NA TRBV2 TGTGCCAGCAGTGAAGGGGCAGGGATGGCCCAGCCCCAGCATTTT CASSEGAGMAQPQHF
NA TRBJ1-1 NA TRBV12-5 TGTGCTAGTGGTAATGGACAAGTGAACACTGAAGCTTTCTTT CASGNGQVNTEAFF
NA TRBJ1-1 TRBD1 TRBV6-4 TGTGCCAGCAGTGACCCAGGGGGTTGGAACACTGAAGCTTTCTTT CASSDPGGWNTEAFF
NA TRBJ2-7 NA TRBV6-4 TGTGCCAGCAGTGACTCCAATTGGAGAGCCTACGAGCAGTACTTC CASSDSNWRAYEQYF
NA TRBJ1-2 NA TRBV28 TGTGCCAGCAGTTTGGGTGGGGCTAGGGGTTATGGCTACACCTTC CASSLGGARGYGYTF
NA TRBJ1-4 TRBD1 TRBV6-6 TGTGCCAGCAGTTCCCACTCGGGACAGAAGAATGAAAAACTGTTTTTT CASSSHSGQKNEKLFF
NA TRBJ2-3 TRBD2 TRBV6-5 TGTGCCAGCAGCCTTAGCGGGTCTCAGGGCGATACGCAGTATTTT CASSLSGSQGDTQYF
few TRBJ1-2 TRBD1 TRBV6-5 TGTGCCAGCAGCCGGGACAGGGATCGTGGCTACACCTTC CASSRDRDRGYTF
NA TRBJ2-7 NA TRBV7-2 TGTGCCAGCAGCCCCAGGGGCGTTAGGCCCTACGAGCAGTACTTC CASSPRGVRPYEQYF
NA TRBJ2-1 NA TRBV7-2 TGTGCCAGCAGCTTGTACAGGGAGCGGGAGCAGTTCTTC CASSLYREREQFF
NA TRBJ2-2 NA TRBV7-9 TGTGCCAGCAGCCACGAGGGAAGGTTTACCGGGGAGCTGTTTTTT CASSHEGRFTGELFF
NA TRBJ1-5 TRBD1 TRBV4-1 TGCGCCAGCAGCCGATCAATCGGGCAGGGGGTTTCTGCCCTTAGCAATCAGCCCCAGCATTTT CASSRSIGQGVSALSNQPQHF
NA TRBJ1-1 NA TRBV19 TGTGCCAGTACCTACGCCCCGAACACTGAAGCTTTCTTT CASTYAPNTEAFF
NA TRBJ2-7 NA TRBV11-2 TGTGCCAGCAGCTTAGGGTCAGGGCGTTACGAGCAGTACTTC CASSLGSGRYEQYF
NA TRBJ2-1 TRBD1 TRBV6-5 TGTGCCAGCAGGGCCGACAGGGGGGCTTACAATGAGCAGTTCTTC CASRADRGAYNEQFF
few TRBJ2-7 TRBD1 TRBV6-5 TGTGCCAGCAGGAGGACCGGGACAGGCGTCTACGAGCAGTACTTC CASRRTGTGVYEQYF
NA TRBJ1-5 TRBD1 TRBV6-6 TGTGCCAGCAGTTATTCCGGGACAGCCTTCTTTCAGCCCCAGCATTTT CASSYSGTAFFQPQHF
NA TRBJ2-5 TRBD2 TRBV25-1 TGTGCCAGCAGTGAATACAGCGGGGGGGTTCTTAAACTAGAGACCCAGTACTTC CASSEYSGGVLKLETQYF
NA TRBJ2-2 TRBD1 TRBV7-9 TGTGCCACCATGACAGGGGTTGACACCGGGGAGCTGTTTTTT CATMTGVDTGELFF
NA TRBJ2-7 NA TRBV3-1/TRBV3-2 TGTGCCAGCAGCCAATCAGGTATAGGAGGAGGTTGGGTAGCCTACGAGCAGTACTTC CASSQSGIGGGWVAYEQYF
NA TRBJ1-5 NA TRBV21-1 TGTGCCAGCAGGTATGAAGGGGGCAATCAGCCCCAGCATTTT CASRYEGGNQPQHF